This TCR beta chain was sequenced during a study of response to subunit inactivated influenza vaccine. TCRdb analysed the RT-PCR reads with MiXCR anew, one entry per CDR3 protein. The table shows about 700,000 distinct CDR3 sequences, with 15% to 18% occurring only once. CDR3 length: 13 residues. With 4 bases removed from V and 7 bases from J, the gap between germline ends came to 14 bases. Germline CDR1 reads SGHDT; CDR2 reads YYEEEE. Findings and caveats of the study: It was suggested by the authors that few new T cells are recruited by each seasonal influenza vaccination.

Regarding this clonotype: Its antigen is as yet unknown.

The chain has TRBV5-6 and TRBJ1-1; a weak D match, TRBD1 (6 bases). This receptor was taken from a man aged 50 or older who received an inactivated influenza vaccine. Source: PBMCs from blood, taken 11 to 12 days after vaccination. CDR3 residues: CASSPNGQYEAFF. CDR3 DNA sequence: TGTGCCAGCAGCCCAAATGGACAGTATGAAGCTTTCTTT.